This T cell receptor beta chain derives from a study of immune cell composition in non-small cell lung cancer. TCRdb keeps only in-frame clones here, not all; method: immunoSEQ multiplex PCR. The sample has over 15,000 clones; 77% are singletons. V lost 10 bases to trimming and J lost 1 base, with 16 bases between them. This CDR3 contains 14 residues. Germline CDR1 and CDR2: MGHRA and YSYEKL. Normal lung was sampled as far from the tumour as possible, at least 3 cm. The sample holds a few counts of this clone. The same sample was also studied in work on CD4 T cells in lung cancer.

The receptor was isolated from a human donor with non-small cell lung cancer. V usage is TRBV4-1 and J usage is TRBJ1-1; a weak D match, TRBD1 (5 bases). Sequencing used non-adjacent lung tissue. The CDR3 reads CATRGPLRNTEAFF. Written as DNA, the CDR3 is TGCGCCACGCGGGGACCCCTAAGGAACACTGAAGCTTTCTTT.